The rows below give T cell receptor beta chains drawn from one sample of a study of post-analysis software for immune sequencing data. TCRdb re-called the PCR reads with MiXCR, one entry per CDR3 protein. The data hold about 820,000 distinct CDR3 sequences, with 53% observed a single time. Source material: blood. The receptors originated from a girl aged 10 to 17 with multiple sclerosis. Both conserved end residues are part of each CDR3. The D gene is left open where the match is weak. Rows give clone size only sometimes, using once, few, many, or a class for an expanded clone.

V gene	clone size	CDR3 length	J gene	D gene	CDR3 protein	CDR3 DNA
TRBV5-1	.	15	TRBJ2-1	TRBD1	CASSRPGQVYNEQFF	TGCGCCAGCAGTCGGCCGGGACAGGTGTACAATGAGCAGTTCTTC
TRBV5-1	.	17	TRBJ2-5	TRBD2	CASSAFGLAGGKETQYF	TGCGCCAGCAGCGCGTTCGGGCTAGCGGGAGGAAAAGAGACCCAGTACTTC
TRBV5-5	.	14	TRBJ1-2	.	CASSLAVVKGGYTF	TGTGCCAGCAGCTTGGCGGTGGTTAAGGGTGGCTACACCTTC
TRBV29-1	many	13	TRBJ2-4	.	CSVVGQAKNIQYF	TGCAGCGTTGTTGGTCAGGCCAAAAACATTCAGTACTTC
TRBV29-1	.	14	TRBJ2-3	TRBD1	CSVDRDRTLDTQYF	TGCAGCGTTGATAGGGACAGGACTTTGGATACGCAGTATTTT
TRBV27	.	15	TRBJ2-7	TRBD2	CASSGGLADTYEQYF	TGTGCCAGCAGTGGGGGACTAGCGGACACCTACGAGCAGTACTTC
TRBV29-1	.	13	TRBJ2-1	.	CSVAWWGGNEQFF	TGCAGCGTTGCATGGTGGGGGGGCAACGAGCAGTTCTTC
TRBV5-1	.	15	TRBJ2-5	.	CASSFQTGLQETQYF	TGCGCCAGCAGCTTCCAAACAGGGCTCCAAGAGACCCAGTACTTC
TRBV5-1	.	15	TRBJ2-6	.	CASSLEAPGANVLTF	TGCGCCAGCAGCTTGGAAGCCCCCGGGGCCAACGTCCTGACTTTC
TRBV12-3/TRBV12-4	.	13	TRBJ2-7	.	CASSLADTPKQYF	TGTGCCAGCAGTTTAGCGGACACCCCTAAGCAGTACTTC
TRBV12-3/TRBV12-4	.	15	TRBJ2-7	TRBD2	CASSLGSGAPYEQYF	TGTGCCAGCAGTTTAGGGAGCGGGGCCCCGTACGAGCAGTACTTC
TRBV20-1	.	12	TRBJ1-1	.	CSARVGRPEAFF	TGCAGTGCTAGAGTGGGACGCCCTGAAGCTTTCTTT
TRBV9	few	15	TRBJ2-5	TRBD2	CASSVDPGGGETQYF	TGTGCCAGCAGCGTAGATCCGGGGGGGGGAGAGACCCAGTACTTC
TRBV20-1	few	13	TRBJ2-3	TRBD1	CSASGPRQGTQYF	TGCAGTGCTAGTGGGCCTAGACAGGGAACGCAGTATTTT
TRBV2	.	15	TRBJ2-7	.	CASSEAGQIPYEQYF	TGTGCCAGCAGTGAAGCCGGCCAGATCCCGTACGAGCAGTACTTC
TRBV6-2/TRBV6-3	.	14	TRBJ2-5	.	CATSPGTPQETQYF	TGTGCCACCTCGCCCGGGACTCCACAAGAGACCCAGTACTTC
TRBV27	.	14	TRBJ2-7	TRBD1	CASKRGQGSYEQYF	TGTGCCAGCAAACGGGGACAGGGGTCCTACGAGCAGTACTTC
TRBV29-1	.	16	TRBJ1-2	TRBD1	CSVEDRWTGSNYGYTF	TGCAGCGTTGAAGATCGGTGGACAGGGAGTAACTATGGCTACACCTTC
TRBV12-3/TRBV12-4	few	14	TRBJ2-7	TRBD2	CASTLAASAYEQYF	TGTGCCAGCACCCTAGCGGCTTCCGCCTACGAGCAGTACTTC
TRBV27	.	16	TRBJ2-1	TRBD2	CASSLRIAGAYNEQFF	TGTGCCAGCAGTTTAAGGATAGCGGGAGCCTACAATGAGCAGTTCTTC
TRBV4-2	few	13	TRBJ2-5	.	CASSQGWGETQYF	TGTGCCAGCAGCCAAGGCTGGGGCGAGACCCAGTACTTC
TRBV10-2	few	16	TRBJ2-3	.	CASSEWSSVSTDTQYF	TGCGCCAGCAGTGAGTGGTCTAGCGTTAGCACAGATACGCAGTATTTT
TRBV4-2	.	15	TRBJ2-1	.	CASSQARGLDNEQFF	TGTGCCAGCAGCCAGGCCCGGGGACTCGACAATGAGCAGTTCTTC
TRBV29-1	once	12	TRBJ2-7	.	CSVAQATYEQYF	TGCAGCGTTGCCCAGGCAACCTACGAGCAGTACTTC
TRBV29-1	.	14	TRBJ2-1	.	CSVGLWGPVNEQFF	TGCAGCGTCGGTTTGTGGGGGCCGGTCAATGAGCAGTTCTTC
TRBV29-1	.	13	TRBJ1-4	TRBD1	CSVGGTGREKLFF	TGCAGCGTTGGTGGGACAGGGCGTGAAAAACTGTTTTTT
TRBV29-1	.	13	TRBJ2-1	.	CSVVLGSKGEQFF	TGCAGCGTTGTTTTAGGGTCAAAGGGTGAGCAGTTCTTC
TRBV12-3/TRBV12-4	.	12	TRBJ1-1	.	CASSFGVAEAFF	TGTGCCAGCAGTTTTGGGGTCGCTGAAGCTTTCTTT
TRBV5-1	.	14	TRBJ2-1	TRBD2	CASSWGAGVAEQFF	TGCGCCAGCAGCTGGGGAGCGGGAGTGGCTGAGCAGTTCTTC
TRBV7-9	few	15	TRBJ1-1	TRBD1	CASSLTWTGSTEAFF	TGTGCCAGCAGCCTAACCTGGACAGGGAGCACTGAAGCTTTCTTT
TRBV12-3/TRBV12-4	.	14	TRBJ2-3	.	CASSGYLRIDTQYF	TGTGCCAGCAGTGGGTATCTCCGTATTGATACGCAGTATTTT
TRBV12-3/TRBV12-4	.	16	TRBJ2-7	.	CASGGGVDPRSYEQYF	TGTGCCAGCGGGGGGGGCGTGGATCCTCGTTCCTACGAGCAGTACTTC
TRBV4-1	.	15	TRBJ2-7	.	CASSQDLGTPYEQYF	TGCGCCAGCAGCCAAGATCTAGGAACGCCCTACGAGCAGTACTTC
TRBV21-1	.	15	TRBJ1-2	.	CASSRDGRFNYGYTF	TGTGCCAGCAGCAGAGACGGGAGATTTAACTATGGCTACACCTTC
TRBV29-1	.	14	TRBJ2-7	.	CSVNLPYSYNEQYF	TGCAGCGTTAATCTTCCCTACTCCTACAATGAGCAGTACTTC